This T cell receptor beta chain was captured in a study of T cell repertoires in cytomegalovirus infection. Overall study: Indications came from public TCR beta signatures; they pointed to CMV infection and to a matching HLA type.

TCRdb reanalysed the reads using MiXCR and keeps one entry per CDR3 protein. This sample has around 630,000 distinct CDR3 sequences, with 20% to 25% found just once. The study's findings and limits: What dominated the ex vivo response were HLA-C-restricted CMV-specific TCR beta clonotypes. Cumulative public TCR beta family frequency identified carriers of CMV plus the relevant HLA.

V was cut by 8 bases and J by 0 bases, with 5 bases left in between. Germline values: CDR1 MNHNS, CDR2 SASEGT. The CDR3 spans 11 residues. About this clonotype itself: Antigen unknown.

The chain recombines TRBV6-1 with TRBJ2-7; D is uncertain. Input material: CD8+ T cells from PBMCs. The TCR comes from a human donor in good health (CMV status not recorded). Some clones in this sample may be carry-over from other donors' samples. In DNA, the CDR3 is TGTGCCAGCTTACACTCCTACGAGCAGTACTTC. Translated, it gives CASLHSYEQYF.